What follows are 2 T cell receptor beta chains derived from one specimen sequenced in a study of blood T cell repertoires in COVID-19. Using immunoSEQ multiplex PCR, the repertoire was profiled, and TCRdb retains in-frame clones only, with some absent. The sample shows 200,000 to 250,000 clones, 75% to 90% of them seen only once. The material sequenced was PBMCs or T cells enriched from blood (not recorded which). Receptors were obtained from a middle-aged woman with acute COVID-19.

CDR3 region: CASSSDWNNEQFF. CDR3 DNA: TGTGCCAGCAGTAGCGATTGGAACAATGAGCAGTTCTTC. This rearrangement joins TRBV6-5 to TRBJ2-1; no definite D call. Germline loops: CDR1 MNHEY, CDR2 SVGAGI. The germline V and J ends were trimmed by 5 bases and 5 bases, with 10 bases remaining between them. The CDR3 length is 13 residues.

The V gene is TRBV5-4, the J gene TRBJ2-1, with TRBD2 matching over 7 bases. This CDR3 is 16 amino acids long. V was pared by 4 bases and J by 5 bases, with 12 bases of the junction left unmatched. Germline values: CDR1 SGHNT, CDR2 YYREEE (reference sequence). As DNA, the CDR3 is TGTGCCAGCAGCCTTGCGAATCGGGGGGAGAACAATGAGCAGTTCTTC. Protein product: CASSLANRGENNEQFF.